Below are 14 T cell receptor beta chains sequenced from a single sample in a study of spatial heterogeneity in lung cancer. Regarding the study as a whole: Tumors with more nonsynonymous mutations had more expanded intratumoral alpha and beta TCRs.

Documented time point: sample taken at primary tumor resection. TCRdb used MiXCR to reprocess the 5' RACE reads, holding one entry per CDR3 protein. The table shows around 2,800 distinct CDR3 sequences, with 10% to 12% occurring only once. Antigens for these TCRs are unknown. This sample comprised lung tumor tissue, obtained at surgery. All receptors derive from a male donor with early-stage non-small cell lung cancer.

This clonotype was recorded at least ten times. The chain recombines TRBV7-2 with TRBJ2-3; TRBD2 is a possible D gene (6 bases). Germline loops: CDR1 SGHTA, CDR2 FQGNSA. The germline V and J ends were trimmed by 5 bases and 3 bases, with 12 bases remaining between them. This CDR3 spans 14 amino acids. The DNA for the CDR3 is TGTGCCAGCAGCCCGGAGCGGGCGACAGATACGCAGTATTTT. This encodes CASSPERATDTQYF.

CDR3 sequence reads: CSVEYNQETQYF. CDR3 DNA: TGCAGCGTTGAATACAATCAAGAGACCCAGTACTTC. V gene TRBV29-1 combines with J gene TRBJ2-5; D remains unclear. V gave up 2 bases and J gave up 2 bases, with 6 bases separating them. CDR1 is SQVTM, CDR2 ANQGSEA, per germline. This CDR3 contains 12 residues.

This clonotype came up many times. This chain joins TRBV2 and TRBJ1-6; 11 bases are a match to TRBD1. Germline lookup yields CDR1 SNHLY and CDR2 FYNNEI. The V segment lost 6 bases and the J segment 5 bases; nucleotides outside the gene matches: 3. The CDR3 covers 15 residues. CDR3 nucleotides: TGTGCCAGCAGAAGGACAGGGGGCAATAATTCACCCCTCCACTTT. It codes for CASRRTGGNNSPLHF.

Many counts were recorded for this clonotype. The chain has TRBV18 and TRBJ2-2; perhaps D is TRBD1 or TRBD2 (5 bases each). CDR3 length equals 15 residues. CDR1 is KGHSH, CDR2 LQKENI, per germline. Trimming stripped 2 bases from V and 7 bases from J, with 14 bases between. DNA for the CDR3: TGTGCCAGCTCACCAGGGACGACCCTAGGCGGGGAGCTGTTTTTT. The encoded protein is CASSPGTTLGGELFF.

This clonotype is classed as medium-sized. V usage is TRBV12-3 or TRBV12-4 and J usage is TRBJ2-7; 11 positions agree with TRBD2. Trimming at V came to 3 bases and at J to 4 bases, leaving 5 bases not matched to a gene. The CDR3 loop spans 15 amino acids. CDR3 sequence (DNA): TGTGCCAGCAGTTTGACTAGCGGGGTGGGGTACGAGCAGTACTTC. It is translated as CASSLTSGVGYEQYF.

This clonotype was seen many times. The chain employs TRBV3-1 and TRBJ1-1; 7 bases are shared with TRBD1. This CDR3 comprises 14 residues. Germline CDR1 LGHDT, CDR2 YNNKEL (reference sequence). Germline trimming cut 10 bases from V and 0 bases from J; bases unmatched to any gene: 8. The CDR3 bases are TGTGCCACAAAGGCAGGGGGTCTGAACACTGAAGCTTTCTTT. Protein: CATKAGGLNTEAFF.

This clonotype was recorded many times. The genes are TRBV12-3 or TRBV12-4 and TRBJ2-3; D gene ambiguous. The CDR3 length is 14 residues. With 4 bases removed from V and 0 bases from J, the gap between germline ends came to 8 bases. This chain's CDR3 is CASSSMTSTDTQYF. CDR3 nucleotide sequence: TGTGCCAGCAGTTCTATGACTAGCACAGATACGCAGTATTTT.

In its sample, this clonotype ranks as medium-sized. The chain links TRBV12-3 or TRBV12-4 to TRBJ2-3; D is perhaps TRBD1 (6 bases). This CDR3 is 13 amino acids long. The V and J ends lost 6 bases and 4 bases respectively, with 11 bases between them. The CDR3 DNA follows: TGTGCCAGCAGGAGGGGGTGGGCAGATACGCAGTATTTT. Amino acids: CASRRGWADTQYF.

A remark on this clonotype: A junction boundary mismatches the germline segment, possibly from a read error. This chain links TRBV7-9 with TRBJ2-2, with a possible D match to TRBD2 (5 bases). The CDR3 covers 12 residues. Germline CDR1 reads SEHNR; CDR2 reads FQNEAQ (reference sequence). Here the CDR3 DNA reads TGTGCCAGCAGCTTAGGAACCGGGAAGCTGTTTTTT. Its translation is CASSLGTGKLFF.

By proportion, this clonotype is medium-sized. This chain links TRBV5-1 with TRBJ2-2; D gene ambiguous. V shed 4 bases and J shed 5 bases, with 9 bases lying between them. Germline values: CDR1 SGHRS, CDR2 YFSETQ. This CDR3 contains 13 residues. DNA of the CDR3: TGCGCCAGCAGCCCGGACGATACCGGGGAGCTGTTTTTT. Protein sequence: CASSPDDTGELFF.

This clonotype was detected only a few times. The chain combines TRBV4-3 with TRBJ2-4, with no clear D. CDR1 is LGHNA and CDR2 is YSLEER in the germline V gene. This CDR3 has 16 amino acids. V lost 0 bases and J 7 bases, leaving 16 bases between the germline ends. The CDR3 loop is CASSQDLGKVGNIQYF. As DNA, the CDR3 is TGCGCCAGCAGCCAAGATTTGGGGAAAGTTGGGAACATTCAGTACTTC.

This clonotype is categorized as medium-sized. CDR3 sequence: CSVSGTGIYNEQFF. CDR3 bases: TGCAGCGTGAGCGGGACAGGGATCTACAATGAGCAGTTCTTC. V usage is TRBV29-1 and J usage is TRBJ2-1; 9 bases fit TRBD1. Germline loops: CDR1 SQVTM, CDR2 ANQGSEA. The CDR3 is 14 amino acids. The V gene end was trimmed by 6 bases and the J gene end by 3 bases; junction bases not matched to a gene: 6.

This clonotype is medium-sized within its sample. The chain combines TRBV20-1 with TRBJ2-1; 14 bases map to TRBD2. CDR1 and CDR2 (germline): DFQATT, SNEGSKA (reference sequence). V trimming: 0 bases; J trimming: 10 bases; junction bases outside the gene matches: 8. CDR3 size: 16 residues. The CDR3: CSARDGTSGGKSEQFF. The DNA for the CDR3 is TGCAGTGCTAGAGACGGGACTAGCGGGGGAAAATCGGAGCAGTTCTTC.

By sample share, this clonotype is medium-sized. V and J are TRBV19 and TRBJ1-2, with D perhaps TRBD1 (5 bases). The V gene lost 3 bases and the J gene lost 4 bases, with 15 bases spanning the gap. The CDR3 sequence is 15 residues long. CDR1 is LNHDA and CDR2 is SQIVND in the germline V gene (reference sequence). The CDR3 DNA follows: TGTGCCAGTAGTATGCCTGGGGCTCAACCCTATGGCTACACCTTC. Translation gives CASSMPGAQPYGYTF.